This T cell receptor beta chain was sequenced in a study of T cells in Graves' hyperthyroidism and ophthalmopathy. A word on this clonotype: A much bigger clone sits one base away, suggesting this may be a read error.

CDR3 size: 13 residues. Germline values: CDR1 DFQATT, CDR2 SNEGSKA (reference sequence). RNA transcripts served as the template for amplifying TCR beta CDR3 regions. Carried out on the TCR CDR3, a first-round RT-PCR used the HTBI primer set. MiXCR was run by TCRdb on the multiplex PCR reads, yielding one entry per CDR3 protein. The table lists around 800,000 distinct CDR3 sequences, over 35% of them singletons, with approximately 8.7% in the top ten. The sample taken for sequencing was blood. This TCR derives from a man aged 18 to 35 with Graves' hyperthyroidism. This rearrangement joins TRBV20-1 to TRBJ1-1, with 7 positions matching TRBD1. The CDR3 DNA sequence: TGCAGTGCTGGAGAGGGGGCAGGCCCTGAAGCTTTCTTT. Its translation: CSAGEGAGPEAFF.